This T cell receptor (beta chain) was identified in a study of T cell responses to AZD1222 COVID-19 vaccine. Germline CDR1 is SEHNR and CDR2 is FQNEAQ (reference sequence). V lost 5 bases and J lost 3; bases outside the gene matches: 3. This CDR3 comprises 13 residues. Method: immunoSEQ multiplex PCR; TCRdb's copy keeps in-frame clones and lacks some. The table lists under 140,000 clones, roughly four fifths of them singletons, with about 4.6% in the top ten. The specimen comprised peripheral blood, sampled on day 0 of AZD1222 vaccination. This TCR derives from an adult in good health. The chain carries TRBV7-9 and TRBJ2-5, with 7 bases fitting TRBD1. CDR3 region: CASSRTGEETQYF. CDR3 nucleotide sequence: TGTGCCAGCAGCCGGACAGGCGAAGAGACCCAGTACTTC.